The text below deals with one TCR beta chain. This record belongs to a study of CD8 T cells in Susac syndrome. A quantity of about 0.5 to 1 ug RNA underwent reverse transcription using random hexamers. The amplification used immunoSEQ multiplex PCR on TCR beta CDR3; it spanned 54 Vbeta and 13 Jbeta. TCRdb reprocessed the immunoSEQ multiplex PCR reads via MiXCR and lists one record per CDR3 protein. The sample carries just over 300,000 distinct CDR3 sequences, about 92% recorded once. V lost 4 bases and J 2 bases, leaving 9 bases between the germline ends. The germline CDR1 and CDR2 sequences are SQVTM and ANQGSEA. This CDR3 is built from 13 residues. Blood CD8+ and CD4+ T cells underwent high-throughput TCR beta sequencing. The TEMRA cells underwent FACS enrichment, while the CD8+ and CD4+ T cells underwent negative isolation.

V and J are TRBV29-1 and TRBJ2-1; D unclear. What was sequenced was CD4+ T cells from PBMCs. This clonotype was sampled from a human donor with multiple sclerosis. CDR3 sequence: CSVVVGAYNEQFF. CDR3 DNA sequence: TGCAGCGTTGTAGTTGGGGCCTACAATGAGCAGTTCTTC.